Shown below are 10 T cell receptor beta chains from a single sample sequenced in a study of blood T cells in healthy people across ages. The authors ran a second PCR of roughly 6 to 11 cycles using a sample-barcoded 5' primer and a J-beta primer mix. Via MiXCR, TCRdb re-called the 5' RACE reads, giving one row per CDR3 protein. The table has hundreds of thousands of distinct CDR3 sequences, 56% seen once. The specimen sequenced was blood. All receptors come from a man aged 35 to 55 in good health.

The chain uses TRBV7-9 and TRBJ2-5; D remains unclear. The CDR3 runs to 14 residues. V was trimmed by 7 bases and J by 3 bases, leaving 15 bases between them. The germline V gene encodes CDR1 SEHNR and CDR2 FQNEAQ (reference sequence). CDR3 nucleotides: TGTGCCAGCATGAATCCCCGCGGCGAAGAGACCCAGTACTTC. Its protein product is CASMNPRGEETQYF.

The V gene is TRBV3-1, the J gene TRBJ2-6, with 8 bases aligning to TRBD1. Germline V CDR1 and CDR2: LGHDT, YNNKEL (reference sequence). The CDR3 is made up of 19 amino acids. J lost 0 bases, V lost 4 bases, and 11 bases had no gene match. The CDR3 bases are TGTGCCAGCAGCCTGAAATCCGGGACAGGAGACTCTGGGGCCAACGTCCTGACTTTC. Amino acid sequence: CASSLKSGTGDSGANVLTF.

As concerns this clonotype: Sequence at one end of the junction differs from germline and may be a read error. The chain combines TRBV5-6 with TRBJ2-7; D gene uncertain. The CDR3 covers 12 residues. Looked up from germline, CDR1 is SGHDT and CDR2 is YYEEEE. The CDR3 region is CPSSSGSYEQYF. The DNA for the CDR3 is TGTCCCAGCAGTTCCGGCTCCTACGAGCAGTACTTC.

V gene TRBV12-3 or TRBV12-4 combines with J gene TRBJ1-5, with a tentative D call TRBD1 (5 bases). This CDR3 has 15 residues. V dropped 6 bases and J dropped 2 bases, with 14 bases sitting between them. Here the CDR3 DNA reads TGTGCCAGCAGCCTACATTTAGGGGGCAATCAGCCCCAGCATTTT. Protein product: CASSLHLGGNQPQHF.

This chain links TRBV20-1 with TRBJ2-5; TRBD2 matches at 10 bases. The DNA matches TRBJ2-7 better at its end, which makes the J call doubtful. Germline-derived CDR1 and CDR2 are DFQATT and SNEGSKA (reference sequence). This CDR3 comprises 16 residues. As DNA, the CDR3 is TGCAGTGCTCCCTCTACTAGCGGGGACGGATTAAGCGAGCAGTACTTC. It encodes CSAPSTSGDGLSEQYF.

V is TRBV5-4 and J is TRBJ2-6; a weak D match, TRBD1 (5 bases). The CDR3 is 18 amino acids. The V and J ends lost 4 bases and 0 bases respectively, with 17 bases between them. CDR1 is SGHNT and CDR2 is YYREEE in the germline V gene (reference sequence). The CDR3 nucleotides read TGTGCCAGCAGCAACGAGGTGGGGCGCCCCTCTGGGGCCAACGTCCTGACTTTC. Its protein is CASSNEVGRPSGANVLTF. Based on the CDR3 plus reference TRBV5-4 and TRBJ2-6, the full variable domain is ETGVTQSPTHLIKTRGQQVTLRCSSQSGHNTVSWYQQALGQGPQFIFQYYREEENGRGNFPPRFSGLQFPNYSSELNVNALELDDSALYLCASSNEVGRPSGANVLTFGAGSRLTVL.

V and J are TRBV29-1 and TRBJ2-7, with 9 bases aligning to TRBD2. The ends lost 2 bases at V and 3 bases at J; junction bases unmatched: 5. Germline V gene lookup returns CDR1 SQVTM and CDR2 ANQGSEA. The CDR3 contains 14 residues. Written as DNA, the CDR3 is TGCAGCGTTGAACCAGCGGGAGGAAACTACGAGCAGTACTTC. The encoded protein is CSVEPAGGNYEQYF.

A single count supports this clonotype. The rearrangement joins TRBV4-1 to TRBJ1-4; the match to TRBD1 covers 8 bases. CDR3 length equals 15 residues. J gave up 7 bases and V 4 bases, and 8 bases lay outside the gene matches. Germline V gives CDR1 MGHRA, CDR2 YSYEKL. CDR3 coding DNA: TGCGCCAGCAGCCGAATACAGGGGGAAGGTGAAAAACTGTTTTTT. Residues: CASSRIQGEGEKLFF.

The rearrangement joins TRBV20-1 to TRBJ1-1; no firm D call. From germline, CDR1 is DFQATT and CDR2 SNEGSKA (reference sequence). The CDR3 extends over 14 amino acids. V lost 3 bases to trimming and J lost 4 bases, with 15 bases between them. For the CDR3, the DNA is TGCAGTGCTAGTGATCGAAGGGCTGGCACTGAAGCTTTCTTT. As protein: CSASDRRAGTEAFF.

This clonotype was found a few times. The CDR3 nucleotides are TGCAGCGTCGAGACAGGGTACAATGAGCAGTTCTTC. Its protein is CSVETGYNEQFF. The chain is built from TRBV29-1 and TRBJ2-1; 7 bases agree with TRBD1. V was pared by 6 bases and J by 4 bases, with 3 bases of the junction left unmatched. Germline CDR1 SQVTM, CDR2 ANQGSEA. CDR3 size: 12 residues.